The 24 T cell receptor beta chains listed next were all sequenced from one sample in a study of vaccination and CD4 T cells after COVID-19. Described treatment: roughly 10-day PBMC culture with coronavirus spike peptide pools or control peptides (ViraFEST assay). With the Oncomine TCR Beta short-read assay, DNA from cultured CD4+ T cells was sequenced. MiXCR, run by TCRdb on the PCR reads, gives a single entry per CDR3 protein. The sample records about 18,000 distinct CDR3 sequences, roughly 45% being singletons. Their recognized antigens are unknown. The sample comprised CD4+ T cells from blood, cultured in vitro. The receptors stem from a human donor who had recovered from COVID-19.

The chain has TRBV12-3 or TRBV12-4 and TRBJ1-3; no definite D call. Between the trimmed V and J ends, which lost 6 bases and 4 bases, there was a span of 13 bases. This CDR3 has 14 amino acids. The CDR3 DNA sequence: TGTGCCAGCAGCTCGGGGTGGGTCGGAAACACCATATATTTT. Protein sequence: CASSSGWVGNTIYF.

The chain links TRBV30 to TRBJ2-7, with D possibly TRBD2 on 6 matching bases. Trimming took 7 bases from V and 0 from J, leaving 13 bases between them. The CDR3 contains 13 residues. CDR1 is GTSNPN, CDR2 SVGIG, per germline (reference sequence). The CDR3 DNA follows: TGTGCCTTTGTGGCGGGAAGCTCCTACGAGCAGTACTTC. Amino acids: CAFVAGSSYEQYF.

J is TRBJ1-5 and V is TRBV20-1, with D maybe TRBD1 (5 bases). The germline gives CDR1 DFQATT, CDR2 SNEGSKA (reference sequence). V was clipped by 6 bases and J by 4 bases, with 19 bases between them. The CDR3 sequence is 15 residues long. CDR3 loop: CSAPDTPLSNQPQHF. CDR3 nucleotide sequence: TGCAGTGCCCCGGACACCCCGCTATCGAATCAGCCCCAGCATTTT.

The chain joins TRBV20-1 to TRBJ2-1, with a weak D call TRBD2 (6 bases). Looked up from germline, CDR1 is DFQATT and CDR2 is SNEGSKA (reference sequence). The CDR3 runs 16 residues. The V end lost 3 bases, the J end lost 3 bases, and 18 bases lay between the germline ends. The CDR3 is CSASPHTSSYYNEQFF. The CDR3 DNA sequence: TGCAGTGCTAGTCCCCATACTAGCTCCTACTACAATGAGCAGTTCTTC.

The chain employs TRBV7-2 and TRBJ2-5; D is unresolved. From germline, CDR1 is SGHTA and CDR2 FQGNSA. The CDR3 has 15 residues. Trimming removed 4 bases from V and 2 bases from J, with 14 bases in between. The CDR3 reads CASSSRRVSQETQYF. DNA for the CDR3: TGTGCCAGCAGCTCACGAAGGGTTTCGCAAGAGACCCAGTACTTC.

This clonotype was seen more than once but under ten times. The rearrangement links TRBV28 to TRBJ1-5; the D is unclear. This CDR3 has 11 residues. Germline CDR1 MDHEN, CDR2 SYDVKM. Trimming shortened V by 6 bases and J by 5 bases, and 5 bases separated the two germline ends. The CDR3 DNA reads TGTGCCAGCAGCCAGTATCAGCCCCAGCATTTT. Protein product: CASSQYQPQHF.

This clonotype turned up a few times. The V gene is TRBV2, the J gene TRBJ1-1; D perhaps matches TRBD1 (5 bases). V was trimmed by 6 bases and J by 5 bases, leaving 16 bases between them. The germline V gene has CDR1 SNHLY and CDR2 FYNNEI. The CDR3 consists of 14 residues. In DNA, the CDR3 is TGTGCCAGCAGGTCCGGGGTGGAGGGGACTGAAGCTTTCTTT. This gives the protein CASRSGVEGTEAFF.

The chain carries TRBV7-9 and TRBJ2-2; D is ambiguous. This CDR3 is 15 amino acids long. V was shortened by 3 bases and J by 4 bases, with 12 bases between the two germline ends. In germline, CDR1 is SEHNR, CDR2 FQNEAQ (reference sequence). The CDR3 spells CASSFSRRSTGELFF. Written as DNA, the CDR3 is TGTGCCAGCAGCTTTAGTCGAAGAAGCACCGGGGAGCTGTTTTTT. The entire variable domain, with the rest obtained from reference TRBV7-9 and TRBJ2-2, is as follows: DTGVSQNPRHKITKRGQNVTFRCDPISEHNRLYWYRQTLGQGPEFLTYFQNEAQLEKSRLLSDRFSAERPKGSFSTLEIQRTEQGDSAMYLCASSFSRRSTGELFFGEGSRLTVL.

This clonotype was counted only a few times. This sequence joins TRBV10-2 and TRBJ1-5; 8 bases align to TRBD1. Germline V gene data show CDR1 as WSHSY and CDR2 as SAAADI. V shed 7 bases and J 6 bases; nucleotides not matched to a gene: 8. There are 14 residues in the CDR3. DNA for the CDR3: TGCGCCAGCACCGGCCAGGGGGCTAGTCAGCCCCAGCATTTT. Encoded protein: CASTGQGASQPQHF.

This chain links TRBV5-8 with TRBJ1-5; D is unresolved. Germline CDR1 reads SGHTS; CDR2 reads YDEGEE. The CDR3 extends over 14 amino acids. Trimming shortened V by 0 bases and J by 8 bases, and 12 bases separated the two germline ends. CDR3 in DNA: TGTGCCAGCAGCTTGGGCCCCGGGGATAAGCCCCAGCATTTT. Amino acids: CASSLGPGDKPQHF.

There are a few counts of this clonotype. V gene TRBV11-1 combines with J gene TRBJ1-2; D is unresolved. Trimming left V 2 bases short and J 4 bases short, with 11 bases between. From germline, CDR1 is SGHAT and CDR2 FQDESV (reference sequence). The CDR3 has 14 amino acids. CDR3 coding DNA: TGTGCCAGCAGCTTAACCAGAACCGCCTATGGCTACACCTTC. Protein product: CASSLTRTAYGYTF.

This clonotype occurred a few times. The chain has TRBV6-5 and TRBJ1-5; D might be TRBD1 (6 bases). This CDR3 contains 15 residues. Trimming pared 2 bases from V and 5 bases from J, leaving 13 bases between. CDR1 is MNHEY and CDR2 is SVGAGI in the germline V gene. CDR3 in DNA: TGTGCCAGCAGTTACGGGGGCCGTTGGGATCAGCCCCAGCATTTT. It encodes CASSYGGRWDQPQHF.

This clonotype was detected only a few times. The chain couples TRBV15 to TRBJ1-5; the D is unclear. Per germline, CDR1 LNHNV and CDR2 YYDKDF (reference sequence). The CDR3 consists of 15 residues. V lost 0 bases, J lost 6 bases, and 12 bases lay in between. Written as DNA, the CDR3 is TGTGCCACCAGCAGAGAGTACGGAAACGCTCAGCCCCAGCATTTT. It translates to CATSREYGNAQPQHF.

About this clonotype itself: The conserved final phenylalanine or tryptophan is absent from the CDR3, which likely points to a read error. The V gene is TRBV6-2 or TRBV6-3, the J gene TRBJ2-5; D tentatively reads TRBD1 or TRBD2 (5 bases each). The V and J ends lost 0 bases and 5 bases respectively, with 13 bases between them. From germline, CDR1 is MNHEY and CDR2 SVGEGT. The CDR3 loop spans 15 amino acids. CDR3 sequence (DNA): TGTGCCAGCAGTTACTCCGGGACGACCATCGAGACCCAGTACCTC. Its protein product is CASSYSGTTIETQYL.

The CDR3 sequence is CATRREGRDNEQFF. CDR3 bases: TGTGCCACCAGAAGGGAGGGTCGGGACAATGAGCAGTTCTTC. The J gene is TRBJ2-1, the V gene TRBV19; 7 nucleotides match TRBD2. V lost 10 bases and J lost 5; bases outside the gene matches: 11. The CDR3 runs to 14 residues. The germline CDR1 and CDR2 sequences are LNHDA and SQIVND (reference sequence).

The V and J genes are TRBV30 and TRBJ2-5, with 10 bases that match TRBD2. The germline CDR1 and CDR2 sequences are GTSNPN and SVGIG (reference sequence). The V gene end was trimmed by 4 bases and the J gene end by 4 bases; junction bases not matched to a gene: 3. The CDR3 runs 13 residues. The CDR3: CAWKLAGPETQYF. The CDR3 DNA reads TGTGCCTGGAAACTAGCGGGACCAGAGACCCAGTACTTC.

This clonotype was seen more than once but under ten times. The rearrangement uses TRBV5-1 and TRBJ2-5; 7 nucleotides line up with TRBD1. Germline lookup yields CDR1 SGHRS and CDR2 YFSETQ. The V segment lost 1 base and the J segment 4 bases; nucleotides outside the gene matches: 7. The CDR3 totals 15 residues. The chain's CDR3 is CASSLTGVGGETQYF. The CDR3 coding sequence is TGCGCCAGCAGCTTGACAGGGGTAGGGGGAGAGACCCAGTACTTC.

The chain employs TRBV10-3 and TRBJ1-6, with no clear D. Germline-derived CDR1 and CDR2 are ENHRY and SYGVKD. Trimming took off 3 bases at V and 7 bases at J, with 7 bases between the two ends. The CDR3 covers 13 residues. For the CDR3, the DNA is TGTGCCATCAGTGAAGGGCTCAATTCACCCCTCCACTTT. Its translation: CAISEGLNSPLHF.

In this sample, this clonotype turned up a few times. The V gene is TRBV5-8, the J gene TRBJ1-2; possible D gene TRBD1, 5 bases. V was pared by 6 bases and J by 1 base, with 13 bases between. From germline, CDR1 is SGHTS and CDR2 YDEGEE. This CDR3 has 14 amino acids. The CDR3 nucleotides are TGTGCCAGCACCGATCGACAGATTAACTATGGCTACACCTTC. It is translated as CASTDRQINYGYTF. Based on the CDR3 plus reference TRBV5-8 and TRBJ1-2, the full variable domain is EAGVTQSPTHLIKTRGQQATLRCSPISGHTSVYWYQQALGLGLQFLLWYDEGEERNRGNFPPRFSGRQFPNYSSELNVNALELEDSALYLCASTDRQINYGYTFGSGTRLTVV.

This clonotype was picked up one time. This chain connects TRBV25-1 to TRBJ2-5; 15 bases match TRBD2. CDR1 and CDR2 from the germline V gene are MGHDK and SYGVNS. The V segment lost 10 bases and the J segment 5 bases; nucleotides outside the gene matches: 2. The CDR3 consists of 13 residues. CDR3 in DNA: TGTGCCACAGGGACTAGCGGGAGGGAGACCCAGTACTTC. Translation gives CATGTSGRETQYF.

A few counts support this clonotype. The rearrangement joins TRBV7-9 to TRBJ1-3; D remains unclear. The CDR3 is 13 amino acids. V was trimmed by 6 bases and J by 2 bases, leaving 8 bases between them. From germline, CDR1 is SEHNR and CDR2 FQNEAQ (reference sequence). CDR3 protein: CASRLMTGNTIYF. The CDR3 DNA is TGTGCCAGCAGGCTAATGACTGGAAACACCATATATTTT.

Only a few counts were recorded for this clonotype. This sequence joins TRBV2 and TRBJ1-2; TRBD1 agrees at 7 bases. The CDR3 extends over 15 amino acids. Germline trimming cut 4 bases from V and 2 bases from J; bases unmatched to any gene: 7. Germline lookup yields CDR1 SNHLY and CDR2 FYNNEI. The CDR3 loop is CASSGVRGHNYGYTF. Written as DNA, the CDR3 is TGTGCCAGCAGTGGCGTTAGGGGGCACAACTATGGCTACACCTTC. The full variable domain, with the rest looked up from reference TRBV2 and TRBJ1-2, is EPEVTQTPSHQVTQMGQEVILRCVPISNHLYFYWYRQILGQKVEFLVSFYNNEISEKSEIFDDQFSVERPDGSNFTLKIRSTKLEDSAMYFCASSGVRGHNYGYTFGSGTRLTVV.

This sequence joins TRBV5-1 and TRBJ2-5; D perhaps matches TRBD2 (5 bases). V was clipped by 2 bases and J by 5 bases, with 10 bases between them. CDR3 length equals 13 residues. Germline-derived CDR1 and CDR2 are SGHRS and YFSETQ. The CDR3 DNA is TGCGCCAGCAGCTTAGAGGGCACGGAGACCCAGTACTTC. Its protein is CASSLEGTETQYF.

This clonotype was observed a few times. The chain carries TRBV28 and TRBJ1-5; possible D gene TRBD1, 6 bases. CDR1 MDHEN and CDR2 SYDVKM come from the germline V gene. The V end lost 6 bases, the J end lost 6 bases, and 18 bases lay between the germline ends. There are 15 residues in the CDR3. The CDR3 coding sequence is TGTGCCAGCAGACCCCCTGGGGGGCGGGGTCAGCCCCAGCATTTT. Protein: CASRPPGGRGQPQHF.